Listed here are 19 T cell receptor beta chains from one sample, sequenced in a study of shared clonotypes between healthy human individuals. Here immunoSEQ multiplex PCR was the method, and the copy in TCRdb shows in-frame clones only, minus some. The sample shows about 1.5 million clones, approximately 96% of them seen only once. The sequencing sample was made of naive CD4+ T cells sorted from blood. Sample subset: CD45RA+ positively selected. Receptor source: a man between 25 and 39 years old in good health.

V usage is TRBV7-2 and J usage is TRBJ1-1; the D is unclear. Deletions cut 1 base from V and 0 bases from J, with 15 bases between. Germline V CDR1 and CDR2: SGHTA, FQGNSA. The CDR3 has 17 residues. CDR3: CASSLVVNWRVNTEAFF. DNA for the CDR3: TGTGCCAGCAGCTTAGTAGTGAACTGGAGGGTGAACACTGAAGCTTTCTTT.

This clone was counted once. The chain recombines TRBV29-1 with TRBJ2-7, with TRBD2 identical over 13 bases. CDR3 size: 14 residues. V dropped 6 bases and J dropped 3; count of bases not matched to a gene: 5. Germline V gene lookup returns CDR1 SQVTM and CDR2 ANQGSEA. The CDR3 DNA reads TGCAGCGTCCTGGGACTAGCGGGATTCTACGAGCAGTACTTC. It translates to CSVLGLAGFYEQYF.

V is TRBV7-2 and J is TRBJ2-7; a weak D match, TRBD1 (6 bases). Deletions cut 1 base from V and 7 bases from J, with 26 bases between. The CDR3 is made up of 18 amino acids. Germline CDR1 SGHTA, CDR2 FQGNSA. CDR3 loop: CASSLGDKDWARVGEQYF. CDR3 in DNA: TGTGCCAGCAGCTTAGGGGACAAGGACTGGGCAAGGGTGGGAGAGCAGTACTTC.

About this clone itself: The sample has other DNA sequences that encode this CDR3 too. The chain is built from TRBV18 and TRBJ2-3; no clear D gene. Deletions cut 3 bases from V and 4 bases from J, with 8 bases between. Germline V CDR1 and CDR2: KGHSH, LQKENI. This CDR3 region has 13 residues. The CDR3 here is CASSPGTADTQYF. The DNA of the CDR3 is TGTGCCAGCTCACCGGGAACGGCAGATACGCAGTATTTT.

This rearrangement joins TRBV28 to TRBJ1-1, with D perhaps matching TRBD1 (6 bases). CDR3 length equals 16 residues. Germline V gene lookup returns CDR1 MDHEN and CDR2 SYDVKM. Trimming cost V 5 bases and J 2 bases, with 18 bases left between them. CDR3 nucleotides: TGTGCCAGCAGTCCGATCCAGGGGAGGGGAAACACTGAAGCTTTCTTT. Translated, it gives CASSPIQGRGNTEAFF.

This clone was counted a few times. The chain has TRBV2 and TRBJ1-2, with D possibly TRBD1 on 6 matching bases. Between the trimmed V and J ends, which lost 3 bases and 6 bases, there was a span of 14 bases. This CDR3 region has 14 residues. Germline CDR1 is SNHLY and CDR2 is FYNNEI. CDR3 in amino acids: CASSDFVRGDGYTF. As DNA, the CDR3 is TGTGCCAGCAGTGACTTTGTCAGGGGAGATGGCTACACCTTC.

The chain has TRBV21-1 and TRBJ1-4; the table assigns TRBD1, which was not confirmed against the DNA. TRBV21-1 is flagged as a pseudogene. CDR3 length: 14 amino acids. CDR3: CASSKTAYAEKLFF. The DNA of the CDR3 is TGTGCCAGCAGCAAGACAGCCTACGCTGAAAAACTGTTTTTT.

In regard to this clone: The germline gene is not matched at one end of the junction; a read error may be the cause. V is TRBV28 and J is TRBJ2-2, with 9 bases identical to TRBD1. This CDR3 has 18 amino acids. Germline lookup yields CDR1 MDHEN and CDR2 SYDVKM. The CDR3 loop reads CASSIWDRVGSYTGELFF. CDR3 DNA sequence: TGTGCCAGCAGTATATGGGACAGGGTAGGATCCTACACCGGGGAGCTGTTTTTT.

The chain carries TRBV28 and TRBJ2-7; no reliable D call. Germline lookup yields CDR1 MDHEN and CDR2 SYDVKM. The V and J ends lost 6 bases and 5 bases respectively, with 11 bases between them. This CDR3 is 12 amino acids long. Written as DNA, the CDR3 is TGTGCCAGCAGCCTCGATTATAACGAGCAGTACTTC. It yields the protein CASSLDYNEQYF.

J is TRBJ2-4 and V is TRBV11-2, with TRBD2 as a possible D gene (7 bases). The germline gives CDR1 SGHAT, CDR2 FQNNGV. The CDR3 extends over 14 amino acids. V dropped 5 bases and J dropped 9 bases, with 17 bases sitting between them. CDR3 sequence: CASSPRGGAVIQYF. The CDR3 bases are TGTGCCAGCAGCCCCCGTGGGGGGGCGGTCATTCAGTACTTC.

The chain employs TRBV5-4 and TRBJ2-7, with 8 bases identical to TRBD1. The CDR3 has 14 residues. Germline trimming cut 2 bases from V and 2 bases from J; bases unmatched to any gene: 3. The germline V gene encodes CDR1 SGHNT and CDR2 YYREEE (reference sequence). The CDR3 spells CASSFQGAPYEQYF. In DNA, the CDR3 is TGTGCCAGCAGCTTTCAGGGGGCCCCCTACGAGCAGTACTTC.

This rearrangement joins TRBV4-3 to TRBJ1-3; D remains unclear. Germline V gene data show CDR1 as LGHNA and CDR2 as YSLEER. The CDR3 runs 16 residues. V was clipped by 0 bases and J by 3 bases, with 12 bases between them. The CDR3: CASSQDFRGNGNTIYF. For the CDR3, the DNA is TGCGCCAGCAGCCAAGATTTTCGGGGTAATGGAAACACCATATATTTT.

This chain links TRBV28 with TRBJ1-2; D ambiguous. The CDR3 has 12 amino acids. V was clipped by 5 bases and J by 7 bases, with 11 bases between them. CDR1 MDHEN and CDR2 SYDVKM come from the germline V gene. The CDR3 sequence: CASSTTLPGYTF. CDR3 DNA: TGTGCCAGCAGTACAACACTGCCTGGCTACACCTTC.

The rearrangement links TRBV4-1 to TRBJ1-2, with 9 positions matching TRBD1. Germline CDR1 and CDR2: MGHRA and YSYEKL. The CDR3 is 16 residues long. V was pared by 1 base and J by 4 bases, with 7 bases of the junction left unmatched. CDR3 nucleotides: TGCGCCAGCAGCCAAGTACCGACAGGGGGGCTCTATGGCTACACCTTC. Its translation: CASSQVPTGGLYGYTF.

The CDR3: CATSRGGNTEAFF. The CDR3 DNA sequence: TGTGCCACATCACGGGGCGGGAACACTGAAGCTTTCTTT. The chain couples TRBV19 to TRBJ1-1; TRBD1 is a possible D gene (5 bases). This CDR3 is built from 13 residues. The germline V gene encodes CDR1 LNHDA and CDR2 SQIVND (reference sequence). V was pared by 10 bases and J by 1 base, with 13 bases between.

The chain couples TRBV28 to TRBJ2-1, with D possibly TRBD2 on 6 matching bases. This CDR3 contains 14 residues. V shed 5 bases and J shed 6 bases, with 14 bases lying between them. The germline CDR1 and CDR2 sequences are MDHEN and SYDVKM. CDR3 sequence reads: CASSTLGSVNEQFF. CDR3 sequence (DNA): TGTGCCAGCAGTACCCTCGGGAGTGTCAATGAGCAGTTCTTC. The whole variable domain, filled in from reference TRBV28 and TRBJ2-1, reads DVKVTQSSRYLVKRTGEKVFLECVQDMDHENMFWYRQDPGLGLRLIYFSYDVKMKEKGDIPEGYSVSREKKERFSLILESASTNQTSMYLCASSTLGSVNEQFFGPGTRLTVL.

V gene TRBV9 combines with J gene TRBJ2-5; TRBD2 matches at 8 bases. Per the germline V gene, CDR1 is SGDLS and CDR2 is YYNGEE. Losses at the gene ends were 0 bases for V and 2 bases for J; bases not matched to a gene: 9. This CDR3 is built from 17 residues. DNA for the CDR3: TGTGCCAGCAGCGTAGGGGGGCTAGCGGGCTCTCAAGAGACCCAGTACTTC. It yields the protein CASSVGGLAGSQETQYF.

V gene TRBV9 combines with J gene TRBJ2-7; D is ambiguous. The CDR3 runs 17 residues. V lost 4 bases to trimming and J lost 2 bases, with 22 bases between them. CDR1 is SGDLS and CDR2 is YYNGEE in the germline V gene. The CDR3 loop is CASSPRHGEAGTYEQYF. CDR3 coding DNA: TGTGCCAGCAGCCCCCGTCATGGAGAGGCCGGCACCTACGAGCAGTACTTC. The variable domain in full, completed from reference TRBV9 and TRBJ2-7, reads DSGVTQTPKHLITATGQRVTLRCSPRSGDLSVYWYQQSLDQGLQFLIQYYNGEERAKGNILERFSAQQFPDLHSELNLSSLELGDSALYFCASSPRHGEAGTYEQYFGPGTRLTVT.

V gene TRBV5-1 combines with J gene TRBJ2-1, with TRBD2 matching over 12 bases. With V trimmed by 4 bases and J by 2 bases, 16 bases remained unmatched. The CDR3 covers 20 residues. Germline V gives CDR1 SGHRS, CDR2 YFSETQ. The CDR3, as DNA: TGCGCCAGCAGCGGAAGTCGAGGACTAGCGGGGTCTAGGCCCTACAATGAGCAGTTCTTC. It encodes CASSGSRGLAGSRPYNEQFF. The entire variable domain, with the rest obtained from reference TRBV5-1 and TRBJ2-1, is as follows: KAGVTQTPRYLIKTRGQQVTLSCSPISGHRSVSWYQQTPGQGLQFLFEYFSETQRNKGNFPGRFSGRQFSNSRSEMNVSTLELGDSALYLCASSGSRGLAGSRPYNEQFFGPGTRLTVL.